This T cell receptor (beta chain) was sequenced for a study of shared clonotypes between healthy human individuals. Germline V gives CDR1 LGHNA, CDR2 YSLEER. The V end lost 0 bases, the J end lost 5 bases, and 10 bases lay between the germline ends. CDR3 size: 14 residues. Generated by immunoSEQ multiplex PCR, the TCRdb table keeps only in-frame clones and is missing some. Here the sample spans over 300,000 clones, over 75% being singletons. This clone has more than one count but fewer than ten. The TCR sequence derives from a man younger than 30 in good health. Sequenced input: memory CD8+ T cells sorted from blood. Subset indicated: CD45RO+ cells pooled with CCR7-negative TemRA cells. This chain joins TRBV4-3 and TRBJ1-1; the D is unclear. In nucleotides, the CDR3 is TGCGCCAGCAGCCAAGATTCCCGTGGGACTGAAGCTTTCTTT. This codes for CASSQDSRGTEAFF.